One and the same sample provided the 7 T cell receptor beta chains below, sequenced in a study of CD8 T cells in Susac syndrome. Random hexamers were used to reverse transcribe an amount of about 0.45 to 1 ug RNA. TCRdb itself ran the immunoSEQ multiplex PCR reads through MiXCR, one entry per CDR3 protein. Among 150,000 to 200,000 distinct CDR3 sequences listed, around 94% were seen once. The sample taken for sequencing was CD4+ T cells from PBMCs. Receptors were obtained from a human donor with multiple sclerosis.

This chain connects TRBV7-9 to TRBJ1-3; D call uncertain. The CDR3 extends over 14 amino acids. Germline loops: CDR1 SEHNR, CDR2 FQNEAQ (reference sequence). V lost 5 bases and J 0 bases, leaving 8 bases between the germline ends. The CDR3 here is CASSPPPSGNTIYF. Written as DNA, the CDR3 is TGTGCCAGCAGCCCCCCGCCCTCTGGAAACACCATATATTTT.

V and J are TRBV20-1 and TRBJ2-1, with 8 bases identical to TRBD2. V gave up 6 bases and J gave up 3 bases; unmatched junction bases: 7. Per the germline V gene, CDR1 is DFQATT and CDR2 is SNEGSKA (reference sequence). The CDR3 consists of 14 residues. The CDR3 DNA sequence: TGCAGTGCGCAGACAACTAGCGGCTACAATGAGCAGTTCTTC. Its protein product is CSAQTTSGYNEQFF.

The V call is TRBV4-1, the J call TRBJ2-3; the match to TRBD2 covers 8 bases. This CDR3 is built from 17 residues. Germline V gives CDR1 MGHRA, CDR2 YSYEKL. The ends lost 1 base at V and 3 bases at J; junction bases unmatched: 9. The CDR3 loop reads CASSQVFSSGITDTQYF. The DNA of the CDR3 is TGCGCCAGCAGCCAAGTTTTCAGTAGCGGGATTACAGATACGCAGTATTTT.

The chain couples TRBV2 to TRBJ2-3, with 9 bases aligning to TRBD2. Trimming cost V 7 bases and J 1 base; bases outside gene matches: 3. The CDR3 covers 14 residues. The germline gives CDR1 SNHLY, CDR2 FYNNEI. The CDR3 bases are TGTGCCAGCAAAGCGGGAGGAGGCACAGATACGCAGTATTTT. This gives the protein CASKAGGGTDTQYF.

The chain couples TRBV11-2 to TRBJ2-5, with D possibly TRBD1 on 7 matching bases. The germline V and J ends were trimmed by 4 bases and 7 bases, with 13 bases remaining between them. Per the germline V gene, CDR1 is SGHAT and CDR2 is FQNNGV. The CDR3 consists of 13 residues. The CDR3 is CASSSGQEGTQYF. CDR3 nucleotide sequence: TGTGCCAGCAGCTCAGGACAGGAGGGGACCCAGTACTTC. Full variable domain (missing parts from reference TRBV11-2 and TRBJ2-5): EAGVAQSPRYKIIEKRQSVAFWCNPISGHATLYWYQQILGQGPKLLIQFQNNGVVDDSQLPKDRFSAERLKGVDSTLKIQPAKLEDSAVYLCASSSGQEGTQYFGPGTRLLVL.

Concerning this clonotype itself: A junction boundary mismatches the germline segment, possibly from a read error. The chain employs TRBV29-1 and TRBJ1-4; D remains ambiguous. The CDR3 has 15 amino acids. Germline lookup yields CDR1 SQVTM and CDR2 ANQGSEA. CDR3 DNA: TGCAGCGCTGAAATGGCAGACGCGGTGGACGAAAAACTGTTTTTT. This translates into CSAEMADAVDEKLFF. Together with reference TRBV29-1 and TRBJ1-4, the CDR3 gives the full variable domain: SAVISQKPSRDICQRGTSLTIQCQVDSQVTMMFWYRQQPGQSLTLIATANQGSEATYESGFVIDKFPISRPNLTFSTLTVSNMSPEDSSIYLCSAEMADAVDEKLFFGSGTQLSVL.

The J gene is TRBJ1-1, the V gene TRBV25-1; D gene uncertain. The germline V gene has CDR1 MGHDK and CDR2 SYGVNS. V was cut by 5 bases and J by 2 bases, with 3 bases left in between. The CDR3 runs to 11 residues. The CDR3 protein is CASSRNTEAFF. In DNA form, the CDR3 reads TGTGCCAGCAGTCGAAACACTGAAGCTTTCTTT. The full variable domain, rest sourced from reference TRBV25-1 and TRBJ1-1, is EADIYQTPRYLVIGTGKKITLECSQTMGHDKMYWYQQDPGMELHLIHYSYGVNSTEKGDLSSESTVSRIRTEHFPLTLESARPSHTSQYLCASSRNTEAFFGQGTRLTVV.